These 9 T cell receptor beta chains were sequenced from one sample in a study of radiotherapy plus CTLA-4 blockade in lung cancer. TCRdb keeps only in-frame clones here, not all; method: immunoSEQ multiplex PCR. This table holds over 75,000 clones, around 83% found once. Here the sequenced sample was peripheral blood, taken from a patient treated with radiotherapy plus ipilimumab. These receptors were collected from a human donor with non-small cell lung cancer who had stable disease on radiotherapy plus ipilimumab.

This clone is judged medium-sized. The chain recombines TRBV4-2 with TRBJ2-2; 11 bases align to TRBD2. This CDR3 has 17 amino acids. Per germline, CDR1 LGHNA and CDR2 YNFKEQ. The junction had 7 bases not matched to a gene; V was cut back by 1 base and J by 6 bases. The CDR3 spells CASSQGFSGGAAGELFF. CDR3 DNA sequence: TGTGCCAGCAGCCAAGGATTTAGCGGGGGGGCAGCCGGGGAGCTGTTTTTT.

J is TRBJ1-5 and V is TRBV28, with unresolved D. V was cut by 5 bases and J by 6 bases, with 14 bases left in between. Germline CDR1 and CDR2: MDHEN and SYDVKM. This CDR3 region has 14 residues. CDR3 amino acids: CASSPALVGQPQHF. For the CDR3, the DNA is TGTGCCAGCAGTCCTGCGCTAGTAGGTCAGCCCCAGCATTTT.

This clone has more than one count but fewer than ten. V and J are TRBV6-5 and TRBJ2-3; D gene uncertain. There are 14 residues in the CDR3. Looked up from germline, CDR1 is MNHEY and CDR2 is SVGAGI. Trimming took off 4 bases at V and 6 bases at J, with 14 bases between the two ends. In nucleotides, the CDR3 is TGTGCCAGCAGTTCCATACTACGTGTTGATACGCAGTATTTT. Its protein is CASSSILRVDTQYF.

V usage is TRBV7-6 and J usage is TRBJ1-3; D may be TRBD1 (5 bases). The CDR3 contains 18 residues. Germline assignment: CDR1 SGHVS and CDR2 FNYEAQ. V lost 5 bases to trimming and J lost 4 bases, with 24 bases between them. The CDR3: CASSLGASGWKVGNTIYF. CDR3 DNA sequence: TGTGCCAGCAGCCTAGGGGCTTCAGGGTGGAAGGTCGGAAACACCATATATTTT.

The V and J genes are TRBV7-2 and TRBJ2-3, with 9 bases lining up with TRBD2. The germline V gene encodes CDR1 SGHTA and CDR2 FQGNSA. V was clipped by 3 bases and J by 1 base; unmatched bases: 5. This CDR3 has 16 amino acids. The CDR3: CASSFSGGGGTDTQYF. The DNA of the CDR3 is TGTGCCAGCAGCTTTAGCGGGGGTGGAGGCACAGATACGCAGTATTTT.

This chain joins TRBV21-1 and TRBJ2-7; the D call TRBD1 from the table was never checked on the DNA. TRBV21-1 is a listed pseudogene. The CDR3 is made up of 16 amino acids. The CDR3 is CASSGGGTGFYYEQYF. The DNA for the CDR3 is TGTGCCAGCAGCGGCGGGGGGACAGGGTTTTACTACGAGCAGTACTTC.

This CDR3 reads CASSKEPRLKVKAFF. The DNA of the CDR3 is TGTGCCAGCAGCAAAGAGCCACGGCTAAAGGTAAAAGCTTTCTTT. This chain joins TRBV21-1 and TRBJ1-1. TRBV21-1 counts as a pseudogene. CDR3 length: 15 amino acids.

The chain recombines TRBV7-2 with TRBJ1-5; D ambiguous. The CDR3 is 13 amino acids. Trimming left V 1 base short and J 4 bases short, with 5 bases between. Germline V gene lookup returns CDR1 SGHTA and CDR2 FQGNSA. The CDR3 DNA follows: TGTGCCAGCAGCTTAGGGGCAAATCAGCCCCAGCATTTT. As protein: CASSLGANQPQHF.

The chain carries TRBV11-2 and TRBJ2-3, with 10 bases aligning to TRBD1. Germline values: CDR1 SGHAT, CDR2 FQNNGV. The CDR3 contains 15 residues. With 1 base clipped from V and 4 bases from J, the junction kept 2 bases outside the gene matches. The CDR3 loop is CASSLGDRGPDTQYF. The CDR3 bases are TGTGCCAGCAGCTTAGGGGACAGGGGCCCAGATACGCAGTATTTT. Using reference TRBV11-2 and TRBJ2-3 for the parts outside the CDR3, the full variable domain is EAGVAQSPRYKIIEKRQSVAFWCNPISGHATLYWYQQILGQGPKLLIQFQNNGVVDDSQLPKDRFSAERLKGVDSTLKIQPAKLEDSAVYLCASSLGDRGPDTQYFGPGTRLTVL.